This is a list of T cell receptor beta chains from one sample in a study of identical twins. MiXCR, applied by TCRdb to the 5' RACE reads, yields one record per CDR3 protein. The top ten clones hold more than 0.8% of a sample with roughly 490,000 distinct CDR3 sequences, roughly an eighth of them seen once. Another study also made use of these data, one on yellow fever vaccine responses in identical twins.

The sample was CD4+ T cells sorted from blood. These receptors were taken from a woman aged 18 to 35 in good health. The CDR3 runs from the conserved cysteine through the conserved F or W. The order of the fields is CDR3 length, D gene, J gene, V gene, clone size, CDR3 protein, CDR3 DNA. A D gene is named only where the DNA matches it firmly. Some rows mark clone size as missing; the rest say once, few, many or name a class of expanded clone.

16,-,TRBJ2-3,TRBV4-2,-,CASSHPRADGTDTQYF,TGTGCCAGCAGCCACCCCCGAGCGGACGGGACAGATACGCAGTATTTT
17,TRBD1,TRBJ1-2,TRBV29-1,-,CSVEFRDRGSGNYGYTF,TGCAGCGTTGAATTTAGGGACAGGGGCTCGGGGAACTATGGCTACACCTTC
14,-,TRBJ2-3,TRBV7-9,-,CASSISSGTDTQYF,TGTGCCAGCAGCATCTCTAGCGGCACAGATACGCAGTATTTT
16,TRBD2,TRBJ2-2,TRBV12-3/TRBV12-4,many,CASSSGTSGVTGELFF,TGTGCCAGCAGTTCCGGGACTAGCGGGGTCACCGGGGAGCTGTTTTTT
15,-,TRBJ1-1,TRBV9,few,CASSVEGTSNTEAFF,TGTGCCAGCAGCGTAGAAGGGACTTCGAACACTGAAGCTTTCTTT
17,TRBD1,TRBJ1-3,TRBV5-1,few,CASSTGTGSRSGNTIYF,TGCGCCAGCAGCACCGGGACAGGGAGCCGCTCTGGAAACACCATATATTTT
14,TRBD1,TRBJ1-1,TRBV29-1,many,CSVPEGQGSTEAFF,TGCAGCGTCCCGGAGGGACAGGGGTCCACTGAAGCTTTCTTT
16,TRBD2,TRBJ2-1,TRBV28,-,CASSLLLAGGYNEQFF,TGTGCCAGCAGTTTACTCCTAGCGGGAGGGTACAATGAGCAGTTCTTC
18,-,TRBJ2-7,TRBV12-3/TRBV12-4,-,CASSQRQGKAGKSYEQYF,TGTGCCAGCAGTCAGCGACAGGGGAAAGCGGGGAAGTCCTACGAGCAGTACTTC
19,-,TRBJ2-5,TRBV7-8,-,CASSLVISPSREFPETQYF,TGTGCCAGCAGCTTAGTGATTAGCCCGTCCCGGGAATTCCCAGAGACCCAGTACTTC
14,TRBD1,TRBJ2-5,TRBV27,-,CASSWTGSEETQYF,TGTGCCAGCAGTTGGACAGGCTCTGAAGAGACCCAGTACTTC
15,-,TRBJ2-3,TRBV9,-,CASSVVSATTDTQYF,TGTGCCAGCAGCGTAGTGTCAGCTACCACAGATACGCAGTATTTT
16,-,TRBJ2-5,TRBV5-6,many,CASSYAKTGGQETQYF,TGTGCCAGCAGCTACGCTAAGACAGGAGGCCAAGAGACCCAGTACTTC
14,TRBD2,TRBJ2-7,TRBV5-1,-,CASGDIAGPYEQYF,TGCGCCAGCGGCGACATAGCGGGCCCCTACGAGCAGTACTTC
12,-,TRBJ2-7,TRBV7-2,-,CASSLGPSEQYF,TGTGCCAGCAGCTTGGGTCCGAGTGAGCAGTACTTC
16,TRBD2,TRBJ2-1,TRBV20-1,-,CSARVISGRGYNEQFF,TGCAGTGCTAGAGTAATTAGCGGGAGAGGCTACAATGAGCAGTTCTTC
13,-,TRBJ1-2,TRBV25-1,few,CASSDLSNYGYTF,TGTGCCAGCAGTGATTTAAGCAACTATGGCTACACCTTC
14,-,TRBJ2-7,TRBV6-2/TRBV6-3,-,CASRKQDSPYEQYF,TGTGCCAGCAGGAAACAGGACAGCCCCTACGAGCAGTACTTC
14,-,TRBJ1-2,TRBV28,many,CASSLPLRQVGYTF,TGTGCCAGCAGTTTACCCCTTAGACAGGTCGGCTACACCTTC
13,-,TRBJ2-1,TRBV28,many,CASSSAAGNEQFF,TGTGCCAGCAGCTCTGCGGCCGGGAATGAGCAGTTCTTC
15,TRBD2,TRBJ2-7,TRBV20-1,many,CSARNSGRGSYEQYF,TGCAGTGCTAGAAACAGCGGGAGGGGTTCCTACGAGCAGTACTTC
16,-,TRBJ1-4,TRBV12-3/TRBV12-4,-,CASTRRGAKTNEKLFF,TGTGCCAGCACCCGGCGGGGGGCAAAGACTAATGAAAAACTGTTTTTT
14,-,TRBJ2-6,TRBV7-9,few,CASSFRQGANVLTF,TGTGCCAGCAGCTTCCGCCAGGGGGCCAACGTCCTGACTTTC
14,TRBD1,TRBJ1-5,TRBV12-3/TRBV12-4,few,CASRPGQVNQPQHF,TGTGCCAGCAGACCCGGACAGGTCAATCAGCCCCAGCATTTT
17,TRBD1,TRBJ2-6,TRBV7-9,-,CASSVPGQGSGANVLTF,TGTGCCAGCAGCGTACCGGGACAGGGCTCTGGGGCCAACGTCCTGACTTTC
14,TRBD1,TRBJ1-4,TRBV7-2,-,CASSLPNRGEKLFF,TGTGCCAGCAGCTTACCCAACAGGGGGGAAAAACTGTTTTTT
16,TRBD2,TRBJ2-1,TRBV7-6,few,CASSFSTSGVNNGQFF,TGTGCCAGCAGCTTTTCCACTAGCGGGGTAAACAATGGGCAGTTCTTC
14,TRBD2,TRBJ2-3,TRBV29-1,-,CSVSTSGRTDTQYF,TGCAGCGTTTCCACTAGCGGGAGAACAGATACGCAGTATTTT
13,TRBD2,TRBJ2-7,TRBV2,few,CAGRVAGAYEQYF,TGTGCCGGAAGAGTAGCGGGGGCCTACGAGCAGTACTTC
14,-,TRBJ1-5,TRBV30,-,CAWSVDSGNQPQHF,TGTGCCTGGAGTGTCGACAGCGGCAATCAGCCCCAGCATTTT
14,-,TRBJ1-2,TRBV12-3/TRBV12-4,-,CASLRAGTDYGYTF,TGTGCCAGCCTTCGGGCGGGAACGGACTATGGCTACACCTTC
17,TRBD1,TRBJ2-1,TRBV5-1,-,CASSPTGGLSSYNEQFF,TGCGCCAGCAGCCCGACAGGGGGCTTGAGCTCCTACAATGAGCAGTTCTTC
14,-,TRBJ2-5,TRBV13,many,CASSLRPGQETQYF,TGTGCCAGCAGCTTAAGGCCAGGCCAAGAGACCCAGTACTTC
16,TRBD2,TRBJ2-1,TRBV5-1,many,CASSSGLAGVLSEQFF,TGCGCCAGCAGCTCGGGACTAGCGGGAGTTCTAAGTGAGCAGTTCTTC
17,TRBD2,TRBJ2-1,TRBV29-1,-,CSVALNLAGGLYNEQFF,TGCAGCGTTGCATTAAACCTAGCGGGAGGCCTCTACAATGAGCAGTTCTTC
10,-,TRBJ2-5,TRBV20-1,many,CSASQETQYF,TGCAGTGCTAGCCAAGAGACCCAGTACTTC
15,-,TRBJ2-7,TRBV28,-,CASSLRRLASYEQYF,TGTGCCAGCAGTTTAAGAAGGTTAGCCTCCTACGAGCAGTACTTC
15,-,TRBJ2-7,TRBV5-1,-,CASSQDGPSSYEQYF,TGCGCCAGCAGCCAGGACGGCCCGAGCTCCTACGAGCAGTACTTC
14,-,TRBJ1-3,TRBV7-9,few,CASSLAGGQPTIYF,TGTGCCAGCAGCTTAGCGGGTGGACAGCCCACCATATATTTT
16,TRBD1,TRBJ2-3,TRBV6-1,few,CASRNRDRHPPDTQYF,TGTGCCAGCAGGAACCGGGACAGGCATCCCCCAGATACGCAGTATTTT
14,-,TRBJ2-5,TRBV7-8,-,CASSLYHDQETQYF,TGTGCCAGCAGCTTATACCATGATCAAGAGACCCAGTACTTC
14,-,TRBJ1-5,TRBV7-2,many,CASSSGTRNQPQHF,TGTGCCAGCAGTTCCGGGACTCGCAATCAGCCCCAGCATTTT
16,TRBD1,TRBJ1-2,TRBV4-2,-,CASSQDVAGGWYGYTF,TGTGCCAGCAGCCAAGATGTAGCAGGGGGCTGGTATGGCTACACCTTC
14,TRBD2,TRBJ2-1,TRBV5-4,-,CASSFPGGPNEQFF,TGTGCCAGCAGCTTTCCGGGAGGGCCGAATGAGCAGTTCTTC
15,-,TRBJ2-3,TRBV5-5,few,CASGRLAVNTDTQYF,TGTGCCAGCGGAAGGCTTGCGGTCAACACAGATACGCAGTATTTT
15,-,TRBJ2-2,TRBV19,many,CASTGGEHNTGELFF,TGTGCCAGCACCGGAGGAGAACACAACACCGGGGAGCTGTTTTTT
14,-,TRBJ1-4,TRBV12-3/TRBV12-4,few,CASSSRGANEKLFF,TGTGCCAGCAGTTCCCGCGGCGCTAATGAAAAACTGTTTTTT
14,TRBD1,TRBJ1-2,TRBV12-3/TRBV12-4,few,CASSFGDSPYGYTF,TGTGCCAGCAGTTTCGGGGACAGTCCCTATGGCTACACCTTC
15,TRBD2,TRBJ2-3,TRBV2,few,CASSARLAGTDTQYF,TGTGCCAGCAGCGCCAGACTAGCGGGAACAGATACGCAGTATTTT
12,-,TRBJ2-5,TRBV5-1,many,CASSSQRETQYF,TGCGCCAGCAGCTCCCAGAGGGAGACCCAGTACTTC
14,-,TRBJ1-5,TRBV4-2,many,CASSQGRNNQPQHF,TGTGCCAGCAGCCAAGGACGTAACAATCAGCCCCAGCATTTT
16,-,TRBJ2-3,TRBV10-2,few,CASSQDSPFPGDTQYF,TGCGCCAGCAGCCAGGACTCACCCTTTCCGGGGGATACGCAGTATTTT
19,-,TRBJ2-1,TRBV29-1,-,CSVEDGSGRERLRYNEQFF,TGCAGCGTTGAAGATGGGAGCGGCCGTGAGAGGCTTCGATACAATGAGCAGTTCTTC
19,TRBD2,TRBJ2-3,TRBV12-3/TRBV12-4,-,CASSLARRGLAGARDTQYF,TGTGCCAGCAGTTTAGCGAGGCGGGGACTAGCGGGGGCCCGTGATACGCAGTATTTT